Presented here are 26 T cell receptor beta chains from one specimen sequenced in a study of T-cell reconstitution after alpha-beta-depleted transplantation in children. No antigen is known for these receptors. The study's findings and limits: In patients about two months after transplant, alpha-beta T cells reportedly arose from several hundred expanded graft clones.

Unique molecular identifiers were incorporated during preparation of the TCRbeta library. In TCRdb, the PCR reads were re-called with MiXCR into one record per CDR3 protein. The sample holds approximately 34,000 distinct CDR3 sequences, 5% to 7.5% seen once. The sequenced sample was peripheral blood, obtained 60 days after TCRalphabeta/CD19-depleted stem cell transplant. The receptor set was obtained from a child under two years old who had a stem cell transplant for acute myeloid leukemia, so the T cells may come from the graft donor.

Ten or more counts support this clonotype. This rearrangement joins TRBV27 to TRBJ2-7, with D uncertain. This CDR3 comprises 14 residues. Germline lookup yields CDR1 MNHEY and CDR2 SMNVEV (reference sequence). Trimming cost V 2 bases and J 0 bases, with 8 bases left between them. The CDR3, as DNA: TGTGCCAGCAGTTTAGGGAAGGCCTCCTACGAGCAGTACTTC. This encodes CASSLGKASYEQYF.

This clonotype was seen many times. The rearrangement links TRBV4-1 to TRBJ1-3; D is uncertain. Germline CDR1 MGHRA, CDR2 YSYEKL. The CDR3 sequence is 15 residues long. The germline V and J ends were trimmed by 0 bases and 6 bases, with 12 bases remaining between them. The CDR3 is CASSQDHPGENTIYF. The CDR3 DNA reads TGCGCCAGCAGCCAAGATCACCCTGGGGAAAACACCATATATTTT.

This clonotype was counted at least ten times. V and J are TRBV28 and TRBJ2-7, with TRBD1 identical over 8 bases. With V trimmed by 6 bases and J by 3 bases, 7 bases remained unmatched. Germline CDR1 reads MDHEN; CDR2 reads SYDVKM. This CDR3 region has 14 residues. CDR3 bases: TGTGCCAGCAGCCTCCACAGGGGGTTCTACGAGCAGTACTTC. Amino acids: CASSLHRGFYEQYF.

This clonotype was seen many times. The J gene is TRBJ2-7, the V gene TRBV29-1; TRBD1 aligns across 7 bases. Germline V gene lookup returns CDR1 SQVTM and CDR2 ANQGSEA. V shed 1 base and J 1 base; nucleotides not matched to a gene: 4. This CDR3 comprises 14 residues. The CDR3 protein is CSVEVWDSSYEQYF. CDR3 nucleotides: TGCAGCGTTGAAGTATGGGACAGTTCCTACGAGCAGTACTTC.

In its sample, this clonotype was seen many times. This sequence joins TRBV6-2 or TRBV6-3 and TRBJ2-1; the D gene is possibly TRBD2 (5 bases). Trimming removed 5 bases from V and 4 bases from J, with 9 bases in between. CDR3 size: 13 residues. Germline assignment: CDR1 MNHEY and CDR2 SVGEGT. CDR3: CASSRGLYNEQFF. The DNA of the CDR3 is TGTGCCAGCAGTCGAGGACTTTACAATGAGCAGTTCTTC.

The V gene is TRBV27, the J gene TRBJ2-1; perhaps TRBD2 as D (5 bases). The CDR3 consists of 12 residues. V was clipped by 10 bases and J by 2 bases, with 9 bases between them. Germline assignment: CDR1 MNHEY and CDR2 SMNVEV (reference sequence). This CDR3 is CATSRAYNEQFF. For the CDR3, the DNA is TGTGCCACCTCGAGGGCCTACAATGAGCAGTTCTTC.

Many counts were recorded for this clonotype. The junction and the germline gene differ at one end; a read error may be behind it. The J gene is TRBJ2-1, the V gene TRBV4-1; maybe TRBD2 (5 bases). This CDR3 spans 12 amino acids. CDR1 and CDR2 (germline): MGHRA, YSYEKL. In nucleotides, the CDR3 is TGCGCCAGCAGCCCTTTCGGGAATGATCAGTTCTTC. Translation gives CASSPFGNDQFF.

This clonotype was recorded at least ten times. V is TRBV4-2 and J is TRBJ2-1, with D hard to call. Between the trimmed V and J ends, which lost 2 bases and 4 bases, there was a span of 0 bases. The CDR3 has 11 amino acids. CDR1 is LGHNA, CDR2 YNFKEQ, per germline. CDR3: CASSQYNEQFF. The DNA for the CDR3 is TGTGCCAGCAGCCAATACAATGAGCAGTTCTTC.

The J gene is TRBJ2-1, the V gene TRBV27; TRBD2 matches 10 bases. Unmatched junction bases numbered 10, after V lost 4 bases and J lost 7 bases. CDR1 MNHEY and CDR2 SMNVEV come from the germline V gene (reference sequence). The CDR3 extends over 16 amino acids. The CDR3 nucleotides read TGTGCCAGCAGTTCCTCAGCGGGGGGGCCCGGGAATGAGCAGTTCTTC. It yields the protein CASSSSAGGPGNEQFF.

This clonotype was recorded many times. The CDR3 region is CASSSRTGGITGELFF. CDR3 coding DNA: TGTGCCAGCAGCTCCCGGACAGGGGGCATCACCGGGGAGCTGTTTTTT. V gene TRBV7-6 combines with J gene TRBJ2-2, with TRBD1 matching 11 bases. This CDR3 comprises 16 residues. Germline V lookup: CDR1 SGHVS, CDR2 FNYEAQ. The ends lost 4 bases at V and 4 bases at J; junction bases unmatched: 5.

This clonotype has ten or more counts. This chain links TRBV7-9 with TRBJ1-2, with no clear D. Per germline, CDR1 SEHNR and CDR2 FQNEAQ (reference sequence). The CDR3 spans 16 residues. Trimming removed 2 bases from V and 4 bases from J, with 17 bases in between. Written as DNA, the CDR3 is TGTGCCAGCAGCTTATCCCTTCAGAGGGCAGGCTATGGCTACACCTTC. As protein: CASSLSLQRAGYGYTF. Full variable domain (rest looked up from reference TRBV7-9 and TRBJ1-2): DTGVSQNPRHKITKRGQNVTFRCDPISEHNRLYWYRQTLGQGPEFLTYFQNEAQLEKSRLLSDRFSAERPKGSFSTLEIQRTEQGDSAMYLCASSLSLQRAGYGYTFGSGTRLTVV.

The gene calls are TRBV20-1 and TRBJ2-5; tentatively, D is TRBD1 or TRBD2 (5 bases each). Deletions cut 3 bases from V and 3 bases from J, with 17 bases between. Germline loops: CDR1 DFQATT, CDR2 SNEGSKA (reference sequence). The CDR3 is made up of 15 amino acids. The CDR3 bases are TGCAGTGCTAGTGGTTATAAGGGGCGGGAAGAGACCCAGTACTTC. It translates to CSASGYKGREETQYF.

This clonotype was observed many times. Here the CDR3 DNA reads TGTGCCAGCAGTGCCGGGACTAGCGGGAGAAATGAGCAGTTCTTC. Protein: CASSAGTSGRNEQFF. The gene calls are TRBV27 and TRBJ2-1; 14 bases line up with TRBD2. Germline V CDR1 and CDR2: MNHEY, SMNVEV (reference sequence). The CDR3 totals 15 residues. The J segment lost 7 bases and the V segment lost 5 bases, leaving 4 bases of the junction unmatched.

This clonotype was seen repeatedly, ten times or more. The CDR3 spells CASGTTRYNEQFF. Written as DNA, the CDR3 is TGTGCCTCCGGGACTACCCGATACAATGAGCAGTTCTTC. J is TRBJ2-1 and V is TRBV9; 7 nucleotides agree with TRBD2. Trimming took 10 bases from V and 4 from J; bases not matched to a gene: 8. Germline-derived CDR1 and CDR2 are SGDLS and YYNGEE. The CDR3 runs 13 residues.

The gene calls are TRBV20-1 and TRBJ1-2; TRBD1 aligns across 7 bases. With 2 bases clipped from V and 12 bases from J, the junction kept 3 bases outside the gene matches. The CDR3 contains 10 residues. Germline V CDR1 and CDR2: DFQATT, SNEGSKA (reference sequence). The CDR3 nucleotides read TGCAGTGCTAGACTAACAGGGGACACCTTC. It encodes CSARLTGDTF.

At least ten counts were recorded for this clonotype. The V and J genes are TRBV20-1 and TRBJ1-5, with D possibly TRBD1 on 5 matching bases. Trimming took 0 bases from V and 4 from J, leaving 19 bases between them. Germline V gene lookup returns CDR1 DFQATT and CDR2 SNEGSKA (reference sequence). The CDR3 runs 17 residues. The CDR3 bases are TGCAGTGCTAGAGATCGGATTGGTGCGGACATGAATCAGCCCCAGCATTTT. Residues: CSARDRIGADMNQPQHF.

This clonotype was counted ten times or more. The J gene is TRBJ2-5, the V gene TRBV15; perhaps TRBD1 as D (5 bases). CDR1 and CDR2 (germline): LNHNV, YYDKDF (reference sequence). This CDR3 comprises 15 residues. The V end lost 0 bases, the J end lost 6 bases, and 14 bases lay between the germline ends. The CDR3 DNA is TGTGCCACCAGCAGAGATAGGGGAACGACGAAGACCCAGTACTTC. It translates to CATSRDRGTTKTQYF.

In this sample, this clonotype turned up a few times. This chain links TRBV30 with TRBJ2-5, with D possibly being TRBD1 (6 bases). The length of the CDR3 is 13 residues. Trimming left V 0 bases short and J 4 bases short, with 9 bases between. Per the germline V gene, CDR1 is GTSNPN and CDR2 is SVGIG (reference sequence). The CDR3 is CAWSVVRGETQYF. DNA of the CDR3: TGTGCCTGGAGTGTAGTCAGGGGAGAGACCCAGTACTTC.

This clonotype was found many times. V is TRBV9 and J is TRBJ2-2; no clear D gene. The CDR3 runs 16 residues. V was pared by 6 bases and J by 0 bases, with 15 bases between. Germline CDR1 and CDR2: SGDLS and YYNGEE. CDR3 bases: TGTGCCAGCAAAGGCGCCTGCAACGCGAACACCGGGGAGCTGTTTTTT. This translates into CASKGACNANTGELFF.

Ten or more counts support this clonotype. The chain has TRBV5-1 and TRBJ2-5, with D perhaps given as TRBD1 or TRBD2 (6 bases each). The CDR3 sequence is 16 residues long. Germline-derived CDR1 and CDR2 are SGHRS and YFSETQ. Trimming removed 4 bases at V and 5 bases at J, with 21 bases between. The CDR3 sequence: CASSTVGAVGGETQYF. The DNA for the CDR3 is TGCGCCAGCAGCACCGTGGGGGCGGTCGGAGGGGAGACCCAGTACTTC.

Points on this clonotype: The junction does not match germline at one end; this may be a read error. The rearrangement uses TRBV12-5 and TRBJ2-1; no clear D gene. The CDR3 is made up of 12 amino acids. From germline, CDR1 is LGHNT and CDR2 FRNRAP. The CDR3 DNA is TGTGTTAGTGGTTCTAGATTCAATGAGCAGTTCTTC. It encodes CVSGSRFNEQFF.

CDR3 in DNA: TGCTTTTCGGGCCTGCAAAAGGGCTTCAGAGGCACGCAGTATTTT. The encoded protein is CFSGLQKGFRGTQYF. The rearrangement links TRBV1 to TRBJ2-3; the table's TRBD2 call for D was not verified on the DNA. TRBV1 corresponds to a pseudogene. The CDR3 is 15 residues long.

The sample holds many counts of this clonotype. V and J are TRBV25-1 and TRBJ2-3; D is perhaps TRBD1 (5 bases). V gave up 5 bases and J gave up 4 bases, with 16 bases separating them. The CDR3 consists of 15 residues. The germline CDR1 and CDR2 sequences are MGHDK and SYGVNS. The CDR3 region is CASSSRKGMADTQYF. The CDR3 DNA sequence: TGTGCCAGCAGTTCAAGAAAGGGGATGGCAGATACGCAGTATTTT. Together with reference TRBV25-1 and TRBJ2-3, the CDR3 gives the full variable domain: EADIYQTPRYLVIGTGKKITLECSQTMGHDKMYWYQQDPGMELHLIHYSYGVNSTEKGDLSSESTVSRIRTEHFPLTLESARPSHTSQYLCASSSRKGMADTQYFGPGTRLTVL.

This clonotype was seen repeatedly, ten times or more. V gene TRBV4-2 combines with J gene TRBJ2-1; 10 bases match TRBD2. This CDR3 comprises 17 residues. Germline V gene sequence: CDR1 LGHNA, CDR2 YNFKEQ. V lost 1 base, J lost 1 base, and 4 bases stayed unmatched. The chain's CDR3 is CASSQVGSGGSYNEQFF. CDR3 in DNA: TGTGCCAGCAGCCAAGTGGGTAGCGGGGGGTCCTACAATGAGCAGTTCTTC.

This clonotype was seen repeatedly, ten times or more. This chain links TRBV4-2 with TRBJ2-7, with 10 bases that match TRBD2. The germline V gene encodes CDR1 LGHNA and CDR2 YNFKEQ. V shed 5 bases, J shed 1 base, and the junction held 11 bases outside the gene matches. The CDR3 runs to 17 residues. The CDR3 protein is CASSLGLAGAISYEQYF. The CDR3 DNA is TGTGCCAGCAGCTTAGGGCTAGCGGGAGCCATTTCCTACGAGCAGTACTTC.

Many counts were recorded for this clonotype. The rearrangement joins TRBV11-2 to TRBJ1-5, with D perhaps TRBD1 (5 bases). Per the germline V gene, CDR1 is SGHAT and CDR2 is FQNNGV. The CDR3 is made up of 17 amino acids. Trimming took 2 bases from V and 3 from J, leaving 17 bases between them. CDR3 DNA: TGTGCCAGCAGCTTAAATGCACAGGCGAAGAACAATCAGCCCCAGCATTTT. It is translated as CASSLNAQAKNNQPQHF.